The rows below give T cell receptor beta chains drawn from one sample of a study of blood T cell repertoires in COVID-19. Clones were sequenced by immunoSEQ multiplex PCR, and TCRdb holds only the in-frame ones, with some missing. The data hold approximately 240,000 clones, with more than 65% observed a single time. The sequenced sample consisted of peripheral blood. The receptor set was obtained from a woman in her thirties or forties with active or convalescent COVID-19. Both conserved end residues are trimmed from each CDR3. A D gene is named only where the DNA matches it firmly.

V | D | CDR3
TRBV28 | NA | ASSWTPNQPQH
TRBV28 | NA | ASSSRYGYT
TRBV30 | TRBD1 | AWSRQGAREKLF
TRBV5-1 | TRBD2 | ASSSPSGGGNTGELF
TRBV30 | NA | AWRLQGGPYGYT
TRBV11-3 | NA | ASSLQPTSTDTQY
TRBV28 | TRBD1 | ASSWTGGTNYGYT
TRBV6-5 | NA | ASSPGIHTEAF
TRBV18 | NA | ASSPLTGANEQF
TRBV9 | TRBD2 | ASSSRTSGVRNEQF
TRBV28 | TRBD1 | ASTRDSGQPQH
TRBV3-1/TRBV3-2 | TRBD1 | ASSQEGQGLSGANVLT
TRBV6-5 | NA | ASSYETTNTEAF
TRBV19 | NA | ASSIGTGTSFSNQPQH
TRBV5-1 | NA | ASSPSLGLDNSPLH
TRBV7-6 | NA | ASSSDKDDNTEAF
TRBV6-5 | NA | ASRGDFEAF
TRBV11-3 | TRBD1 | ASSLSGTGTSGANVLT
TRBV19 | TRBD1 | ASSMETGGTEAF
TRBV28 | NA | ASRDIDTQY
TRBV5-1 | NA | ASSLEGGIGYT
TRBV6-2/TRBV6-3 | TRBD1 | ASSYEDRVGQF
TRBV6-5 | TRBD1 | ASRQTGGSQPQH
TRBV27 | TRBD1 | ASGIGTGKVTGANVLT
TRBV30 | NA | AWIRSSSAF
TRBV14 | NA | ASSRDLGGTEAF
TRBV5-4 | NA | ASSKASSSSSYNEQF
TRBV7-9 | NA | ASSLVSVNYGYT
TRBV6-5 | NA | ASSLGGSGAYEQY
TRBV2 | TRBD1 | ASSQYGQGATPQH
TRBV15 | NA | ATSRDSRSEQY
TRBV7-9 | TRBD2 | ASSLVLAGYNEQF
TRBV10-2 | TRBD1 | ASTDRGLTYEQY
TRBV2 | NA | ATATGSQETQY
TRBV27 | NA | ASSWEQGGTYEQY
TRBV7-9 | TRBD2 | ASSRTDTGGRNEQF
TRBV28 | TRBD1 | ASSLWEGQANTEAF
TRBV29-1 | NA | SARTAINTIY
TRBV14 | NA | ASSQGSTKGNTIY
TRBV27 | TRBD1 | ASSPLGTDFGEKLF
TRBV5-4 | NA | ASSSFGGEEKLF
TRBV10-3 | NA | AIRESTAANEKLF
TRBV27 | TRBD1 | ASSLTGETEAF